The 22 T cell receptor beta chains below come from one sample, sequenced in a study of blood T cells in healthy people across ages. It was with a sample-barcoded 5' primer and a J-beta primer mix that a second PCR of roughly 6 to 12 cycles was run. TCRdb reprocessed the 5' RACE reads via MiXCR and lists one record per CDR3 protein. The sample has fewer than 950,000 distinct CDR3 sequences, roughly 40% seen once. The sequenced sample was blood. These receptors were obtained from a man between 18 and 35 years old in good health.

This clonotype was counted between two and nine times. V usage is TRBV11-1 and J usage is TRBJ2-1, with no clear D. Near its end, the DNA agrees better with TRBJ2-7, so the J call may be wrong. The V gene's germline CDR1 is SGHAT and CDR2 FQDESV (reference sequence). The CDR3 length is 16 residues. As DNA, the CDR3 is TGTGCCAGCAGCTTACGGCATAAAAGCTCCTACAATGAGCAGTACTTC. Translated, it gives CASSLRHKSSYNEQYF.

This clonotype has a handful of counts. The chain has TRBV7-8 and TRBJ2-4; a possible D gene is TRBD1 (6 bases). Looked up from germline, CDR1 is SGHVS and CDR2 is FQNEAQ. The V end was cut by 5 bases, the J end by 4 bases, with 21 bases between. The CDR3 loop spans 17 amino acids. For the CDR3, the DNA is TGTGCCAGCAGCCCCGCGCTGGACAGTCACCTTAAAAACATTCAGTACTTC. This codes for CASSPALDSHLKNIQYF.

This clonotype was found a few times. The chain recombines TRBV10-3 with TRBJ1-1; 9 nucleotides agree with TRBD1. There are 13 residues in the CDR3. J lost 3 bases, V lost 4 bases, and 0 bases had no gene match. The V gene's germline CDR1 is ENHRY and CDR2 SYGVKD. The CDR3 loop is CAISGQGDTEAFF. As DNA, the CDR3 is TGTGCCATCAGTGGACAGGGGGACACTGAAGCTTTCTTT.

This clonotype was counted between two and nine times. CDR3 sequence (DNA): TGTGCCAGCAGCCAACTAGCGGGGGCGATCACAGATACGCAGTATTTT. Protein sequence: CASSQLAGAITDTQYF. The chain links TRBV3-1 to TRBJ2-3; TRBD2 aligns across 10 bases. The CDR3 has 16 residues. The V segment lost 2 bases and the J segment 2 bases; nucleotides outside the gene matches: 4. Germline values: CDR1 LGHDT, CDR2 YNNKEL (reference sequence).

The chain links TRBV27 to TRBJ2-1, with D perhaps given as TRBD1 or TRBD2 (5 bases each). In germline, CDR1 is MNHEY, CDR2 SMNVEV (reference sequence). V lost 3 bases to trimming and J lost 2 bases, with 11 bases between them. The CDR3 consists of 15 residues. The CDR3 nucleotides are TGTGCCAGCAGTTTTCGGGGCAGAACCTACAATGAGCAGTTCTTC. Protein sequence: CASSFRGRTYNEQFF.

This clonotype was detected a few times. The rearrangement joins TRBV15 to TRBJ2-7; D gene uncertain. Per germline, CDR1 LNHNV and CDR2 YYDKDF (reference sequence). This CDR3 is 15 amino acids long. V was pared by 0 bases and J by 7 bases, with 16 bases between. CDR3 sequence: CATSREIGAGDEQYF. CDR3 DNA sequence: TGTGCCACCAGCAGAGAAATCGGAGCTGGCGATGAGCAGTACTTC.

With regard to this clonotype: A much larger clone differs from this one at a single base, so this may be a read error. V is TRBV20-1 and J is TRBJ1-2; tentative D call: TRBD1 (5 bases). CDR1 and CDR2 (germline): DFQATT, SNEGSKA (reference sequence). Trimming left V 3 bases short and J 2 bases short, with 10 bases between. CDR3 length equals 13 residues. Here the CDR3 reads CSASPGLNYGYTF. For the CDR3, the DNA is TGCAGTGCTAGCCCGGGGCTGAACTATGGCTACACCTTC.

The sample holds many counts of this clonotype. This chain links TRBV4-3 with TRBJ2-3; D is undetermined. The germline CDR1 and CDR2 sequences are LGHNA and YSLEER. The CDR3 contains 15 residues. The V end lost 1 base, the J end lost 0 bases, and 8 bases lay between the germline ends. The CDR3, as DNA: TGCGCCAGCAGCCAAGCTCGGGCCAGCACAGATACGCAGTATTTT. Translation: CASSQARASTDTQYF.

This clonotype was detected a few times. The rearrangement links TRBV20-1 to TRBJ2-2; 7 bases align to TRBD1. The CDR3 is made up of 14 amino acids. Germline trimming cut 3 bases from V and 6 bases from J; bases unmatched to any gene: 7. CDR1 is DFQATT, CDR2 SNEGSKA, per germline (reference sequence). CDR3 amino acids: CSARNRGGPGELFF. The CDR3 coding sequence is TGCAGTGCTAGGAACAGGGGTGGTCCCGGGGAGCTGTTTTTT.

As regards this clonotype: Just one base apart from a much larger clone, this may be a read error. This sequence joins TRBV12-3 or TRBV12-4 and TRBJ2-1, with 8 bases matching TRBD1. The better agreement between TRBJ2-7 and the DNA end casts doubt on the J call. The CDR3 is 15 residues long. The CDR3 DNA follows: TGTGCCAGCAGCCGGGACAGGTCTCCCTACAATGAGCAGTACTTC. Protein sequence: CASSRDRSPYNEQYF.

This clonotype was seen ten or more times. The chain carries TRBV21-1 and TRBJ2-4; the D call TRBD2 from the table was never checked on the DNA. TRBV21-1 corresponds to a pseudogene. The CDR3 spans 20 residues. CDR3 loop: CASSKAAECSRNPPKNIQYF. The CDR3, as DNA: TGTGCCAGCAGCAAAGCGGCCGAGTGTAGTCGGAACCCTCCCAAAAACATTCAGTACTTC.

On this clonotype: This may be a read error: a much more frequent sequence differs by one nucleotide. This chain connects TRBV4-1 to TRBJ1-2; D is perhaps TRBD1 (5 bases). Germline CDR1 and CDR2: MGHRA and YSYEKL. V dropped 1 base and J dropped 2 bases, with 8 bases sitting between them. CDR3 length equals 14 residues. The CDR3 loop reads CASSQGQFNYGYTF. The CDR3 DNA is TGCGCCAGCAGCCAAGGACAGTTCAACTATGGCTACACCTTC.

This clonotype was detected only once. The CDR3 end shows no conserved phenylalanine or tryptophan, and so a read error is likely. It is unclear where the CDR3 begins or ends on the DNA, so no DNA is shown, and the CDR3 is as TCRdb lists it. This chain uses TRBV7-2 with TRBJ1-2. With termini counted, the CDR3 has 14 amino acids. CDR1 and CDR2 from the germline V gene are SGHTA and FQGNSA. The CDR3 loop is CASSLTAANYGHTV.

In regard to this clonotype: This clone may be a read error of a much larger clone one base away. CDR3 sequence: CASSFRAYEQYF. The CDR3 DNA reads TGTGCCAGCAGTTTCAGGGCCTACGAGCAGTACTTC. The gene calls are TRBV28 and TRBJ2-7; possible D gene TRBD1, 5 bases. Trimming took off 3 bases at V and 2 bases at J, with 5 bases between the two ends. Looked up from germline, CDR1 is MDHEN and CDR2 is SYDVKM. The CDR3 runs to 12 residues.

A few counts support this clonotype. V gene TRBV20-1 combines with J gene TRBJ2-7; TRBD2 matches 9 bases. This CDR3 comprises 14 residues. J was trimmed by 4 bases and V by 5 bases; bases with no gene match: 9. Looked up from germline, CDR1 is DFQATT and CDR2 is SNEGSKA (reference sequence). The CDR3 loop is CSAGRPSGAYEQYF. As DNA, the CDR3 is TGCAGTGCTGGCCGACCTAGCGGGGCGTACGAGCAGTACTTC.

The V and J genes are TRBV14 and TRBJ2-5, with TRBD2 as a possible D gene (6 bases). V was pared by 4 bases and J by 4 bases, with 13 bases between. Germline V gene data show CDR1 as SGHDN and CDR2 as FVKESK. This CDR3 region has 14 residues. The CDR3 sequence: CASSPRLGPETQYF. CDR3 coding DNA: TGTGCCAGCAGCCCCCGACTAGGACCAGAGACCCAGTACTTC.

The sample holds a few counts of this clonotype. This chain uses TRBV12-3 or TRBV12-4 with TRBJ2-5; 11 bases fit TRBD2. With V trimmed by 5 bases and J by 1 base, 3 bases remained unmatched. The CDR3 length is 15 residues. The CDR3: CASSTSGGFQETQYF. CDR3 coding DNA: TGTGCCAGCAGTACTAGCGGGGGTTTCCAAGAGACCCAGTACTTC.

This chain uses TRBV12-3 or TRBV12-4 with TRBJ2-1, with TRBD1 matching over 7 bases. The CDR3 loop spans 13 amino acids. The trim removed 6 bases at V and 5 bases at J, leaving 4 bases unmatched. Here the CDR3 reads CASSHGTDNEQFF. As DNA, the CDR3 is TGTGCCAGCAGCCACGGGACAGACAATGAGCAGTTCTTC.

In its sample, this clonotype was seen a few times. The chain recombines TRBV20-1 with TRBJ2-4, with D perhaps TRBD2 (5 bases). V was clipped by 8 bases and J by 11 bases, with 16 bases between them. There are 11 residues in the CDR3. Germline-derived CDR1 and CDR2 are DFQATT and SNEGSKA (reference sequence). Here the CDR3 reads CSLFDGVVQYF. The CDR3 coding sequence is TGCAGTTTATTCGACGGGGTTGTTCAGTACTTC.

In its sample, this clonotype was seen many times. The chain combines TRBV7-2 with TRBJ2-1, with 9 bases lining up with TRBD2. CDR3 length: 16 residues. V was clipped by 5 bases and J by 1 base; unmatched bases: 6. Germline V gene lookup returns CDR1 SGHTA and CDR2 FQGNSA. CDR3 loop: CASSTKRGASYNEQFF. DNA of the CDR3: TGTGCCAGCAGCACGAAGCGGGGGGCGTCCTACAATGAGCAGTTCTTC.

The V gene is TRBV4-1, the J gene TRBJ2-1; D unclear. This CDR3 is 13 amino acids long. V lost 5 bases, J lost 4 bases, and 9 bases lay in between. Per the germline V gene, CDR1 is MGHRA and CDR2 is YSYEKL. The CDR3 nucleotides read TGCGCCAGCAGCGACGGACGGTACAATGAGCAGTTCTTC. It is translated as CASSDGRYNEQFF.

The CDR3 DNA is TGTGCCAGCAGTTTAAGTGCCCAGCCCCAGCATTTT. It codes for CASSLSAQPQHF. The chain joins TRBV28 to TRBJ1-5; unclear D gene. CDR3 length: 12 amino acids. From germline, CDR1 is MDHEN and CDR2 SYDVKM. Trimming stripped 2 bases from V and 7 bases from J, with 6 bases between.